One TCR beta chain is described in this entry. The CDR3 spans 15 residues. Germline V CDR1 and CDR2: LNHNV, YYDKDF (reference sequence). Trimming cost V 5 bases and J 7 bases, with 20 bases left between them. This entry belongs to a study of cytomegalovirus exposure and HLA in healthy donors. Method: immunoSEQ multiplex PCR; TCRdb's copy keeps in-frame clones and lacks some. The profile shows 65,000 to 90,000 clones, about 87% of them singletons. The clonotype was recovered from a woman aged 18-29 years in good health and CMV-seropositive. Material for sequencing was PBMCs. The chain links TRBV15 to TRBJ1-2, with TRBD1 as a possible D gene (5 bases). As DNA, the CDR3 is TGTGCCACCAGCCCATCTACCGGGACTGGGTTTGGCTACACCTTC. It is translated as CATSPSTGTGFGYTF. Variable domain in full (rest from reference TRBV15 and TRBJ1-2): DAMVIQNPRYQVTQFGKPVTLSCSQTLNHNVMYWYQQKSSQAPKLLFHYYDKDFNNEADTPDNFQSRRPNTSFCFLDIRSPGLGDTAMYLCATSPSTGTGFGYTFGSGTRLTVV.